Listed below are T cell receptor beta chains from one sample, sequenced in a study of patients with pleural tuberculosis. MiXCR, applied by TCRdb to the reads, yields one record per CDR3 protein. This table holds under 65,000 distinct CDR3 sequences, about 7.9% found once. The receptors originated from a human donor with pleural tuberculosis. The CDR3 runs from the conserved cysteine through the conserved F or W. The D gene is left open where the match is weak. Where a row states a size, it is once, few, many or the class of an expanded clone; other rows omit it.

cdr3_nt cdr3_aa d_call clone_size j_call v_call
TGTGCCAGCAGCCCCAGAAGGGGAGGCAATCAGCCCCAGCATTTT CASSPRRGGNQPQHF . many TRBJ1-5 TRBV13
TGCAGTGCTAGCACTAGCGGGAGGACAGATACGCAGTATTTT CSASTSGRTDTQYF TRBD2 many TRBJ2-3 TRBV20-1
TGTGCCAGCAGCTCCCCAGTTACCTACGAGCAGTACTTC CASSSPVTYEQYF . many TRBJ2-7 TRBV11-2
TGTGCCAGCAGCTTAGGCGGGAGTAGCAATGAGCAGTTCTTC CASSLGGSSNEQFF TRBD2 many TRBJ2-1 TRBV11-2
TGTGCCAGCAGTTTAAGGGGCCCCTACAATGAGCAGTTCTTC CASSLRGPYNEQFF . many TRBJ2-1 TRBV28
TGTGCCATCTCCGACAGGGTGCACGATACGCAGTATTTT CAISDRVHDTQYF TRBD1 many TRBJ2-3 TRBV10-3
TGTGCCAGCAGCTTGGATAACGAGCAGTACTTC CASSLDNEQYF . many TRBJ2-7 TRBV7-6
TGTGCCAGCAGCCAAGATTACATGAACACTGAAGCTTTCTTT CASSQDYMNTEAFF . many TRBJ1-1 TRBV14
TGCAGTGCTAATTCGGCTGAAGCTTTCTTT CSANSAEAFF . many TRBJ1-1 TRBV20-1
TGCAGTGCTAGAGATGGGGGGCCTGGGGCCAACGTCCTGACTTTC CSARDGGPGANVLTF . many TRBJ2-6 TRBV20-1
TGTGCCAGCAGCTTAGCGCAGGGGGGGGGCACTGAAGCTTTCTTT CASSLAQGGGTEAFF TRBD1 many TRBJ1-1 TRBV7-2
TGTGCCATCAGTGACGGAGGGGTGGCAGATACGCAGTATTTT CAISDGGVADTQYF . many TRBJ2-3 TRBV10-3
TGCGGACCGGGACAGAGTAATGAAAAACTGTTTTTT CGPGQSNEKLFF TRBD1 few TRBJ1-4 TRBV29-1
TGTGCCAGCGCCGACAGGGCTACGGGGGATGGCTACACCTTC CASADRATGDGYTF TRBD1 many TRBJ1-2 TRBV25-1
TGCAGTGCAGAGCGAGGGGGCTTCCAAGAGACCCAGTACTTC CSAERGGFQETQYF TRBD1 many TRBJ2-5 TRBV20-1
TGTGCCAGCAGCTCGGACAGGAGCACAGATACGCAGTATTTT CASSSDRSTDTQYF TRBD1 many TRBJ2-3 TRBV11-2
TGTGCCAGCAGTTGGGGACTAGCGGGAGCCAATGAGCAGTTCTTC CASSWGLAGANEQFF TRBD2 many TRBJ2-1 TRBV12-3/TRBV12-4
TGTGCCAGCAGTTACGGGGACAATCAGCCCCAGCATTTT CASSYGDNQPQHF . many TRBJ1-5 TRBV6-5
TGTGCCAGCAGCTTAGGCGCACTAGCGGGAACCTACAATGAGCAGCTCTTC CASSLGALAGTYNEQLF TRBD2 once TRBJ2-1 TRBV11-1
TGTGCCAGCAGGGAGGGCTGGAACACTGAAGCTTTCTTT CASREGWNTEAFF . many TRBJ1-1 TRBV28
TGTGCCAGCAGTTCCCATTTTAACTATGGCTACACCTTC CASSSHFNYGYTF . many TRBJ1-2 TRBV27
TGTGCCAGCAGTTTCCTTTTCAGCCTGAACACTGAAGCTTTCTTT CASSFLFSLNTEAFF . many TRBJ1-1 TRBV28
TGCAGTGCCAGGGGATATGGGGAAAGCTCCTACGAGCAGTACTTC CSARGYGESSYEQYF . many TRBJ2-7 TRBV20-1
TGCAGTGCTAGGCAACCCAACAGAGTGAAGCACGAGCAGTACTTC CSARQPNRVKHEQYF . few TRBJ2-7 TRBV20-1
TGCAGTGCTAGAATCGGGGTCACTGAAGCTTTCTTT CSARIGVTEAFF . many TRBJ1-1 TRBV20-1
TGTGCCAGCAGGGGGACTAGCGGGCGTAGTCACACCGGGGAGCTGTTTTTT CASRGTSGRSHTGELFF TRBD2 few TRBJ2-2 TRBV11-1
TGTGCCAGCAGTTTGAACAGGGTAACCACTGAAGCTTTCTTT CASSLNRVTTEAFF . many TRBJ1-1 TRBV27
TGTGCCAGCAGTTTGGGGGGAGTGATTTTAGGAGCTTTCTTT CASSLGGVILGAFF . many TRBJ1-1 TRBV12-3/TRBV12-4
TGTGCCAGCAGGGCAGGGGGTGGCTACACCTTC CASRAGGGYTF TRBD1 many TRBJ1-2 TRBV2
TGTGCCACCTTAGACAGCTTGAACACTGAAGCTTTCTTT CATLDSLNTEAFF . many TRBJ1-1 TRBV6-1
TGTGCCAGCAGCTCACGACAGGGGAATGAAAAACTGTTTTTT CASSSRQGNEKLFF TRBD1 few TRBJ1-4 TRBV11-1
TGTGCCAGCAGCCCCCTTCCCGCTAGCGAAGAAATTACGCAGTATTTT CASSPLPASEEITQYF . . TRBJ2-3 TRBV4-2
TGTGCCAGCAGTGCAGACTGGTCCTACAATGAGCAGTTCTTC CASSADWSYNEQFF . . TRBJ2-1 TRBV12-3/TRBV12-4
TGTGCCAGCAGTTTATATGGGGGGAATCAGCCCCAGCATTTT CASSLYGGNQPQHF . many TRBJ1-5 TRBV28
TGCAGCGTTGAAGTGGCTTCCGGGGCCAACGTCCTGACTTTC CSVEVASGANVLTF . . TRBJ2-6 TRBV29-1
TGTGCCAGCGGAGATCTTATGAACACTGAAGCTTTCTTT CASGDLMNTEAFF . many TRBJ1-1 TRBV28
TGTGCCAGCAGCCAAGGGGGACAGCCGAACACTGAAGCTTTCTTT CASSQGGQPNTEAFF TRBD1 many TRBJ1-1 TRBV3-1
TGTGCCAGCAGGGTGAATGAGCAGTTCTTC CASRVNEQFF . many TRBJ2-1 TRBV6-1
TGTGCCAGCAGTGAATTGTCCCAGCACTATGGCTACACCTTC CASSELSQHYGYTF . many TRBJ1-2 TRBV6-1
TGTGCCAGCAGTTACTACGCCAGGGGGAGCACTGAAGCTTTCTTT CASSYYARGSTEAFF TRBD1 many TRBJ1-1 TRBV6-2/TRBV6-3
TGTGCCACAAAGACAGGACTCGGGACCGGGGAGCTGTTTTTT CATKTGLGTGELFF . . TRBJ2-2 TRBV19
TGTGCCACCAGCAGGACCCCGGGAGGACTATACGAGCAGTACTTC CATSRTPGGLYEQYF TRBD2 many TRBJ2-7 TRBV15
TGTGCCAGTAGTATTTCGACAGGGGATTCACCCCTCCACTTT CASSISTGDSPLHF TRBD1 many TRBJ1-6 TRBV19
TGTGCCAGTAGTATAGGGGGACAGGGCCGGTATGGCTACACCTTC CASSIGGQGRYGYTF TRBD1 . TRBJ1-2 TRBV19
TGTGCCACCAGATCAGAACGAGACACTGGGGCAGATACGCAGTATTTT CATRSERDTGADTQYF . few TRBJ2-3 TRBV6-7
TGCGCCAGCAGTGAGTCGATCCAGTCTAACACCGGGGAGCTGTTTTTT CASSESIQSNTGELFF . many TRBJ2-2 TRBV10-1